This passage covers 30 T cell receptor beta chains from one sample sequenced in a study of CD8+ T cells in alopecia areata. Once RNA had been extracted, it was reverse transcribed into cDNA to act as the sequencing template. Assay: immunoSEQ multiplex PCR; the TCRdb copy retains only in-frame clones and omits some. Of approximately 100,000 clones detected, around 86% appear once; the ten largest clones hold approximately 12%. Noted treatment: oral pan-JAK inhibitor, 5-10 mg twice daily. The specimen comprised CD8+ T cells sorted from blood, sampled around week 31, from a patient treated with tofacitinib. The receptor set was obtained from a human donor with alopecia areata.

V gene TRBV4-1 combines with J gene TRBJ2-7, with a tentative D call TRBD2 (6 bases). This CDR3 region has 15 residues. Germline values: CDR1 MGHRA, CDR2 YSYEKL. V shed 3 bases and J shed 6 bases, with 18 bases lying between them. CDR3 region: CASSQGIAADREQYF. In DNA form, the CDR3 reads TGCGCCAGCAGCCAGGGGATAGCGGCCGATCGCGAGCAGTACTTC.

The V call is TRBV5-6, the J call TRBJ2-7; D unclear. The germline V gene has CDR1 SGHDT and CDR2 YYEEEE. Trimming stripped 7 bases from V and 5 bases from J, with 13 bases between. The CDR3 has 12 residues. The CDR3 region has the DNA TGTGCCAGCGCTGGGGTAGGGAACGAGCAGTACTTC. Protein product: CASAGVGNEQYF.

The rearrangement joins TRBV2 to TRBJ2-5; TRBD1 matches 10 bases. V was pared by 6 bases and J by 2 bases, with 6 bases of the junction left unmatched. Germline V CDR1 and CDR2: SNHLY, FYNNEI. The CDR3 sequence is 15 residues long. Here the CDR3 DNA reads TGTGCCAGCAGCGCCGGGACAGGGGAACAAGAGACCCAGTACTTC. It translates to CASSAGTGEQETQYF.

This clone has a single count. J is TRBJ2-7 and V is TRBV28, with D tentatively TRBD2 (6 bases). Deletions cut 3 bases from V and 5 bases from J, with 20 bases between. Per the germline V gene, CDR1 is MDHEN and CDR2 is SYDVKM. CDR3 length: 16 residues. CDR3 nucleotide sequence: TGTGCCAGCAGTTTTTGGCGGGATTGCTGCTTGGACGAGCAGTACTTC. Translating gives CASSFWRDCCLDEQYF.

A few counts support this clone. The CDR3 reads CASSLDRYYEQYF. The CDR3 DNA follows: TGTGCCAGCAGTTTGGACCGATACTACGAGCAGTACTTC. This chain joins TRBV6-6 and TRBJ2-7; no clear D gene. The CDR3 runs to 13 residues. Trimming took 4 bases from V and 3 from J, leaving 10 bases between them. Germline CDR1 MNHNY, CDR2 SVGAGI (reference sequence).

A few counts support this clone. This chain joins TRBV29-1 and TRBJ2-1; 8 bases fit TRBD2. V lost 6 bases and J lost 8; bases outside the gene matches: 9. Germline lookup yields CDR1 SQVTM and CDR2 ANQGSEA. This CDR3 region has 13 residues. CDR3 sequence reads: CSVWTSLAYEQFF. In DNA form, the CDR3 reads TGCAGCGTCTGGACTAGCCTCGCCTATGAGCAGTTCTTC.

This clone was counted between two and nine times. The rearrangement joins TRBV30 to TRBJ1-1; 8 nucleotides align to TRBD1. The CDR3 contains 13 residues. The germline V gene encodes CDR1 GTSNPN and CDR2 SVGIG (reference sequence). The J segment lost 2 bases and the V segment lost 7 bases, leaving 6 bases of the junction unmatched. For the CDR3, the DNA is TGTGCCTATGGGACAGGCGGTAACACTGAAGCTTTCTTT. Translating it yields CAYGTGGNTEAFF.

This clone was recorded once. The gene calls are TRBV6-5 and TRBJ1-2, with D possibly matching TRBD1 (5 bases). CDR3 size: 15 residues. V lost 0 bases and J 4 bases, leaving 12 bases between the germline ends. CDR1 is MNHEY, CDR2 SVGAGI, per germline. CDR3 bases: TGTGCCAGCAGTTACTCCGAGGGGCCGGTCTATGGCTACACCTTC. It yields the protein CASSYSEGPVYGYTF.

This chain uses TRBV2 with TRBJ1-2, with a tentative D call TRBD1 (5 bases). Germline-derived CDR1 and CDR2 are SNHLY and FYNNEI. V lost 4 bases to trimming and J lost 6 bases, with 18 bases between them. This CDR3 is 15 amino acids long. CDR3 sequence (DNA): TGTGCCAGCAGTGTTCAGGGTTTTAATGGGAATGGCTACACCTTC. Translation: CASSVQGFNGNGYTF.

DNA for the CDR3: TGTGCCAGCAGTCCAGGGTTAAGGACCTACCAAGAGACCCAGTACTTC. It encodes CASSPGLRTYQETQYF. V and J are TRBV27 and TRBJ2-5; D perhaps matches TRBD1 (5 bases). Germline CDR1 and CDR2: MNHEY and SMNVEV (reference sequence). V gave up 5 bases and J gave up 0 bases, with 16 bases separating them. This CDR3 has 16 residues.

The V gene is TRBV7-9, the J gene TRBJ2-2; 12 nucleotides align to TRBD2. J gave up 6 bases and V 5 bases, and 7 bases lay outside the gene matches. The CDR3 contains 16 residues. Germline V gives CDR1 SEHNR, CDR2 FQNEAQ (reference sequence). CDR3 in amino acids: CASSPGRTSGAGELFF. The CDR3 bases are TGTGCCAGCAGCCCAGGCCGGACTAGCGGGGCCGGGGAGCTGTTTTTT. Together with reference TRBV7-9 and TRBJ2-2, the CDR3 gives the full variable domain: DTGVSQNPRHKITKRGQNVTFRCDPISEHNRLYWYRQTLGQGPEFLTYFQNEAQLEKSRLLSDRFSAERPKGSFSTLEIQRTEQGDSAMYLCASSPGRTSGAGELFFGEGSRLTVL.

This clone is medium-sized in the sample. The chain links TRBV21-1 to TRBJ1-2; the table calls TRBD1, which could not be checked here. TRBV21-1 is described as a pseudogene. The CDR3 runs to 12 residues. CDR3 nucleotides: TGTGCCAGCAGCAATACAGGGCGAGGCTACACCTTC. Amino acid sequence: CASSNTGRGYTF.

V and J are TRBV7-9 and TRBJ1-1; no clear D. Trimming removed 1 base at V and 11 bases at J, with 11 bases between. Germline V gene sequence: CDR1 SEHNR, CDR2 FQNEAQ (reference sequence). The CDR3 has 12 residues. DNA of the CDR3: TGTGCCAGCAGCTTAGGGGGAGTTGGCGCTTTCTTT. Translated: CASSLGGVGAFF.

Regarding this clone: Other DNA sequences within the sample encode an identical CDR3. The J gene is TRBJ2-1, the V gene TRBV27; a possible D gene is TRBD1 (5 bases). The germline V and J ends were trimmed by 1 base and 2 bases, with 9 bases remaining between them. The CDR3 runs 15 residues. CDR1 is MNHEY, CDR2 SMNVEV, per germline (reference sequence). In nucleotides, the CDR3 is TGTGCCAGCAGTTTATTGGGGCGCGCCTACAATGAGCAGTTCTTC. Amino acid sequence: CASSLLGRAYNEQFF.

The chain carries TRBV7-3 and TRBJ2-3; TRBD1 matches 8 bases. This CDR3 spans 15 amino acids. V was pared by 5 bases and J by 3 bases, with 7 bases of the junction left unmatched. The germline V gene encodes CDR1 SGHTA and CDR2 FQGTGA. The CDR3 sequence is CASSPGGAGTDTQYF. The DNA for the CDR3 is TGTGCCAGCAGCCCAGGGGGCGCGGGGACAGATACGCAGTATTTT.

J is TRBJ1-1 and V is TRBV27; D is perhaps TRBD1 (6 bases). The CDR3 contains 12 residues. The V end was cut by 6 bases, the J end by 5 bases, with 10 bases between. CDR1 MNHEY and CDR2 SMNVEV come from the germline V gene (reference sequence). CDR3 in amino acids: CASRIGQTEAFF. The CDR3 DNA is TGTGCCAGCAGGATCGGACAGACTGAAGCTTTCTTT.

The CDR3: CASSYRWDGLDTQYF. CDR3 nucleotide sequence: TGTGCCAGCAGCTACCGCTGGGACGGCCTAGATACGCAGTATTTT. The chain is built from TRBV7-8 and TRBJ2-3; D may match TRBD1 or TRBD2 (5 bases each). Looked up from germline, CDR1 is SGHVS and CDR2 is FQNEAQ. The CDR3 covers 15 residues. The V end was cut by 4 bases, the J end by 5 bases, with 16 bases between.

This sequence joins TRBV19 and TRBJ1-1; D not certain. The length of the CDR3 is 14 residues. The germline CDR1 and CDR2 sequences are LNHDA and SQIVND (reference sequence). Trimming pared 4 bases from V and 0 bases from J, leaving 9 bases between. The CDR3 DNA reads TGTGCCAGTAGTAAACCCGAGATGAACACTGAAGCTTTCTTT. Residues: CASSKPEMNTEAFF.

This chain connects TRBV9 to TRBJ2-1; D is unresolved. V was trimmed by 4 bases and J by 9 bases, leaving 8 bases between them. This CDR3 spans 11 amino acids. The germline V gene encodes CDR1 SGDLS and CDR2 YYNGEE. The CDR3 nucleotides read TGTGCCAGCAGCCCCGGGCGTGAGCAGTTCTTC. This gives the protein CASSPGREQFF.

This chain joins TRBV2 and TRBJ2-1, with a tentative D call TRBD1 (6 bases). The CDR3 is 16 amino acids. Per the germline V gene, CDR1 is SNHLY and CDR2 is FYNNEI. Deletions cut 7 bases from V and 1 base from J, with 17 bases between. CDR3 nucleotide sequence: TGTGCCAGCACCCCGTCGCCAGGGGCTTCCTACAATGAGCAGTTCTTC. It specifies CASTPSPGASYNEQFF.

DNA of the CDR3: TGTGCCACCCGAACAGGGACGGAGTTTGGACAGCCCCAGCATTTT. This codes for CATRTGTEFGQPQHF. The chain employs TRBV19 and TRBJ1-5; D perhaps matches TRBD1 (6 bases). V lost 10 bases, J lost 7 bases, and 23 bases lay in between. The CDR3 covers 15 residues. In germline, CDR1 is LNHDA, CDR2 SQIVND (reference sequence).

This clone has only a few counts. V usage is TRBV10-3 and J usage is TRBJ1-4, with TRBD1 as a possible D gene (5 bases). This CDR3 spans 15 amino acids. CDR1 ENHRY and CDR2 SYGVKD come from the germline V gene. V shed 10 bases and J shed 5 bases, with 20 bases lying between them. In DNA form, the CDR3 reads TGTGCCACAGCAACGCCGGGACGTCGAAATGAAAAACTGTTTTTT. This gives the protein CATATPGRRNEKLFF.

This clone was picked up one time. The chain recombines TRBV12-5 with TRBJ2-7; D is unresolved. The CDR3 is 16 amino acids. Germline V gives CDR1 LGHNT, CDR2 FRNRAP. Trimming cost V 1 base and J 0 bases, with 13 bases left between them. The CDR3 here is CASGLDAPWSSYEQYF. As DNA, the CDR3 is TGTGCTAGTGGTTTGGACGCCCCCTGGAGCTCCTACGAGCAGTACTTC.

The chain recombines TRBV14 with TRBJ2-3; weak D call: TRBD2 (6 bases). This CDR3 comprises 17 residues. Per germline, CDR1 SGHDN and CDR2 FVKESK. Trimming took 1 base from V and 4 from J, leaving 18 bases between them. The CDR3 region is CASSQATVRSGADTQYF. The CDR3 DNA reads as TGTGCCAGCAGCCAAGCGACGGTCCGTTCGGGAGCAGATACGCAGTATTTT.

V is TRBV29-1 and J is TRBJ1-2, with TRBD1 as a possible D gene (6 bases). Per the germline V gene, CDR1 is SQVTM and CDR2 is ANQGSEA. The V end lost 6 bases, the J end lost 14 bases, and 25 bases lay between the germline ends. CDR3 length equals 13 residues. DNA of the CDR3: TGCAGCGTCCCAGGGCAGGGGACTATGGCTCGGACCTTC. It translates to CSVPGQGTMARTF.

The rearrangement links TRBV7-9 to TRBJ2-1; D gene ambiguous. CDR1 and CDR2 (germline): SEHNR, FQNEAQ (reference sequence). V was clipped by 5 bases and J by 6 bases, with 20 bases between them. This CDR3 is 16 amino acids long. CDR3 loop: CASSPKSGLETNEQFF. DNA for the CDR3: TGTGCCAGCAGCCCTAAGAGTGGGCTTGAAACCAATGAGCAGTTCTTC.

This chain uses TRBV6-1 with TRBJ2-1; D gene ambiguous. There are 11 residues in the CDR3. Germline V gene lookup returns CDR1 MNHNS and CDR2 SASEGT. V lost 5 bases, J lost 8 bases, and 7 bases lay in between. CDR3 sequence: CASSYLDEQFF. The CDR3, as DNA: TGTGCCAGCAGTTACCTAGATGAGCAGTTCTTC.

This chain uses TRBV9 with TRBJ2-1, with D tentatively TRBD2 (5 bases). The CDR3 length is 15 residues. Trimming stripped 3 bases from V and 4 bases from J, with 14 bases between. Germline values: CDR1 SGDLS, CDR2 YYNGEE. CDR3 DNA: TGTGCCAGCAGCGCGGGGTCTGTAGGTTACAATGAGCAGTTCTTC. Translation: CASSAGSVGYNEQFF.

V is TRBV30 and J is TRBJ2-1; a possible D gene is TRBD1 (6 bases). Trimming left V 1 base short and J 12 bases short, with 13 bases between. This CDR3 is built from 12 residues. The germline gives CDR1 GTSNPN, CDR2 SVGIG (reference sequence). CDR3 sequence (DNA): TGTGCCTGGAGTGACGAGGGGGTTTGGCAGTTCTTC. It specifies CAWSDEGVWQFF.

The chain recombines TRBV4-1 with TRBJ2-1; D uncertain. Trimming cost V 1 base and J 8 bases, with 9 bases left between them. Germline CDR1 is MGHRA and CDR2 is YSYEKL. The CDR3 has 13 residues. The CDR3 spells CASSQVGVDEQFF. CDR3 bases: TGCGCCAGCAGCCAAGTCGGTGTCGATGAGCAGTTCTTC.